This T cell receptor beta chain was observed in a study of T-cell memory formation after mild COVID-19. General study results and limits: A subset of responding clones appeared in pre-infection memory, suggesting cross-reactive memory joined. Whether day 37 second-wave clones are SARS-CoV-2-specific was not confirmed. CD4+ clones that contracted lay mainly in CM and EM; CD8+ ones lay in EMRA.

Only a few counts were recorded for this clonotype. Its antigen is unknown. Libraries for TCRalpha and TCRbeta carried sample barcodes and unique molecular identifiers via 5'RACE. Each CDR3 protein gets one entry after TCRdb re-called the 5' RACE reads with MiXCR. The sample has about 320,000 distinct CDR3 sequences, roughly 13% seen once; the top ten hold around a fifth. V was pared by 4 bases and J by 5 bases, with 27 bases between. CDR1 is SGHRS, CDR2 YFSETQ, per germline. The CDR3 is made up of 18 amino acids. The gene calls are TRBV5-1 and TRBJ1-2; no reliable D call. This TCR derives from a man aged 18 to 29 who had mild COVID-19 (a few samples of this study predate the infection). Cell type and time point are not known. Sequencing was performed on PBMCs or a T cell subset sorted from them (not recorded which). The CDR3 DNA reads as TGCGCCAGCAGCCTATTAAGCCCCGGGCCGGGGAAAATATATGGCTACACCTTC. This gives the protein CASSLLSPGPGKIYGYTF.